The 32 T cell receptor beta chains reported below all come from one sample, sequenced in a study of T cells in Graves' hyperthyroidism and ophthalmopathy. Template material for amplifying TCR beta CDR3 regions consisted of RNA transcripts. A first-round RT-PCR of the TCR CDR3 used the HTBI primer set. Each CDR3 protein is one row after TCRdb ran MiXCR on the multiplex PCR reads. The repertoire has 380,000 or so distinct CDR3 sequences, around an eighth of them found once; the top ten carry less than 25%. Material for sequencing was blood. The receptor source for this set is a young man with Graves' hyperthyroidism that later progressed to Graves' ophthalmopathy.

Ten or more counts support this clonotype. The rearrangement uses TRBV11-2 and TRBJ1-1; D may be TRBD1 (6 bases). This CDR3 comprises 15 residues. Trimming took 3 bases from V and 1 from J, leaving 12 bases between them. Looked up from germline, CDR1 is SGHAT and CDR2 is FQNNGV. CDR3 sequence reads: CASSLITGRNTEAFF. In DNA, the CDR3 is TGTGCCAGCAGCTTGATCACAGGGAGGAACACTGAAGCTTTCTTT.

At least ten counts were recorded for this clonotype. The rearrangement links TRBV12-3 or TRBV12-4 to TRBJ1-2; 11 bases are a match to TRBD1. This CDR3 comprises 15 residues. With 3 bases clipped from V and 4 bases from J, the junction kept 4 bases outside the gene matches. CDR3 loop: CASSFGQGAVYGYTF. Written as DNA, the CDR3 is TGTGCCAGCAGTTTCGGACAGGGGGCGGTCTATGGCTACACCTTC.

This rearrangement joins TRBV5-1 to TRBJ1-1; D remains unclear. The V gene's germline CDR1 is SGHRS and CDR2 YFSETQ. V shed 4 bases and J shed 1 base, with 14 bases lying between them. This CDR3 region has 15 residues. The CDR3 loop reads CASSLYTNPNTEAFF. The DNA of the CDR3 is TGCGCCAGCAGCCTTTACACGAATCCGAACACTGAAGCTTTCTTT.

This clonotype was counted a few times. The chain combines TRBV5-1 with TRBJ1-1, with TRBD1 matching over 7 bases. This CDR3 has 14 amino acids. CDR1 is SGHRS, CDR2 YFSETQ, per germline. J was trimmed by 4 bases and V by 4 bases; bases with no gene match: 7. CDR3 sequence: CASSPRQGLTEAFF. As DNA, the CDR3 is TGCGCCAGCAGCCCGCGACAGGGTCTCACTGAAGCTTTCTTT.

This clonotype was seen only a few times. A much larger clone differs by one base, so this may be a read error. The V gene is TRBV10-3, the J gene TRBJ2-1; 7 positions agree with TRBD2. Germline V gene sequence: CDR1 ENHRY, CDR2 SYGVKD. V lost 8 bases to trimming and J lost 2 bases; unmatched junction nucleotides: 6. This CDR3 spans 14 amino acids. In DNA form, the CDR3 reads TGTGCCATCGCAGTGGGGGGGGCCTACAATGAGCAGTTCTTC. The encoded protein is CAIAVGGAYNEQFF.

Many counts were recorded for this clonotype. J is TRBJ1-4 and V is TRBV5-1; the D is unclear. CDR1 is SGHRS and CDR2 is YFSETQ in the germline V gene. This CDR3 has 14 residues. V shed 6 bases and J shed 0 bases, with 9 bases lying between them. The DNA of the CDR3 is TGCGCCAGCAAGGAGGTAGCAACTAATGAAAAACTGTTTTTT. Protein: CASKEVATNEKLFF.

This clonotype has a count of ten or more. This chain links TRBV3-1 with TRBJ1-4; D gene uncertain. This CDR3 region has 14 residues. The germline V and J ends were trimmed by 3 bases and 4 bases, with 9 bases remaining between them. Germline loops: CDR1 LGHDT, CDR2 YNNKEL (reference sequence). CDR3 in amino acids: CASSQGFSNEKLFF. CDR3 nucleotides: TGTGCCAGCAGCCAGGGATTTAGTAATGAAAAACTGTTTTTT.

This clonotype occurred many times. This chain joins TRBV28 and TRBJ1-5; a weak D match, TRBD1 (5 bases). Per germline, CDR1 MDHEN and CDR2 SYDVKM. Trimming removed 7 bases from V and 0 bases from J, with 16 bases in between. The CDR3 covers 16 residues. The CDR3 loop reads CASTLRQILSNQPQHF. CDR3 coding DNA: TGTGCCAGCACCCTAAGACAGATACTTAGCAATCAGCCCCAGCATTTT.

This clonotype was seen many times. The chain has TRBV6-1 and TRBJ2-5; D remains unclear. CDR1 is MNHNS and CDR2 is SASEGT in the germline V gene. Trimming took off 6 bases at V and 2 bases at J, with 13 bases between the two ends. The CDR3 length is 14 residues. CDR3 nucleotides: TGTGCCAGCAGCCGATCAGACCCACAAGAGACCCAGTACTTC. It yields the protein CASSRSDPQETQYF.

This clonotype was seen many times. V usage is TRBV7-9 and J usage is TRBJ2-1, with 13 bases fitting TRBD2. The germline V gene encodes CDR1 SEHNR and CDR2 FQNEAQ (reference sequence). Trimming took 6 bases from V and 1 from J; bases not matched to a gene: 6. The CDR3 length is 17 residues. CDR3 protein: CASSSGTSGASYNEQFF. The CDR3 region has the DNA TGTGCCAGCAGTAGCGGGACTAGCGGGGCATCCTACAATGAGCAGTTCTTC.

The table lists this clonotype with a few counts. V gene TRBV5-6 combines with J gene TRBJ1-5; perhaps TRBD1 as D (5 bases). Per germline, CDR1 SGHDT and CDR2 YYEEEE. The V end was cut by 4 bases, the J end by 3 bases, with 20 bases between. This CDR3 has 17 amino acids. Here the CDR3 DNA reads TGTGCCAGCAGCACCCTAGAACATGACAGCCCCAATCAGCCCCAGCATTTT. This translates into CASSTLEHDSPNQPQHF.

This clonotype was seen ten or more times. V usage is TRBV28 and J usage is TRBJ2-2; D gene uncertain. CDR1 and CDR2 (germline): MDHEN, SYDVKM. Trimming took 6 bases from V and 2 from J, leaving 13 bases between them. CDR3 length equals 15 residues. The chain's CDR3 is CASSPGPFNTGELFF. CDR3 bases: TGTGCCAGCAGCCCAGGCCCATTCAACACCGGGGAGCTGTTTTTT.

Many counts were recorded for this clonotype. CDR3 protein: CASSLTGSQPQHF. The CDR3 DNA reads TGTGCCAGCAGTTTAACAGGGAGTCAGCCCCAGCATTTT. This chain uses TRBV12-3 or TRBV12-4 with TRBJ1-5, with D possibly matching TRBD1 (6 bases). Trimming removed 2 bases from V and 6 bases from J, with 8 bases in between. The CDR3 covers 13 residues.

The V call is TRBV5-1, the J call TRBJ2-1, with D possibly being TRBD1 or TRBD2 (5 bases each). The CDR3 extends over 15 amino acids. Trimming shortened V by 0 bases and J by 6 bases, and 13 bases separated the two germline ends. The germline CDR1 and CDR2 sequences are SGHRS and YFSETQ. CDR3 DNA: TGCGCCAGCAGCTTGGGATTCGGGGCGGGCAATGAGCAGTTCTTC. This gives the protein CASSLGFGAGNEQFF. Full variable domain (missing parts from reference TRBV5-1 and TRBJ2-1): KAGVTQTPRYLIKTRGQQVTLSCSPISGHRSVSWYQQTPGQGLQFLFEYFSETQRNKGNFPGRFSGRQFSNSRSEMNVSTLELGDSALYLCASSLGFGAGNEQFFGPGTRLTVL.

The chain recombines TRBV20-1 with TRBJ1-6, with 9 positions matching TRBD1. This CDR3 has 16 amino acids. V shed 0 bases, J shed 6 bases, and the junction held 6 bases outside the gene matches. CDR1 and CDR2 (germline): DFQATT, SNEGSKA (reference sequence). The CDR3 bases are TGCAGTGCTAGAGATAGCTGGACAGGGGCTAATTCACCCCTCCACTTT. Translated: CSARDSWTGANSPLHF.

This clonotype was seen repeatedly, ten times or more. The rearrangement joins TRBV7-8 to TRBJ2-3; no reliable D call. The CDR3 loop spans 14 amino acids. CDR1 and CDR2 (germline): SGHVS, FQNEAQ. V lost 1 base to trimming and J lost 3 bases, with 8 bases between them. The CDR3 nucleotides read TGTGCCAGCAGCTTAGGGACCGAGACAGATACGCAGTATTTT. Translated, it gives CASSLGTETDTQYF.

This clonotype was counted many times. The chain has TRBV7-8 and TRBJ1-1; D unclear. V lost 6 bases, J lost 0 bases, and 11 bases lay in between. The germline gives CDR1 SGHVS, CDR2 FQNEAQ. CDR3 length: 14 residues. The CDR3 DNA follows: TGTGCCAGCAGACCGCAAACCATGAACACTGAAGCTTTCTTT. As protein: CASRPQTMNTEAFF.

This clonotype was seen more than once but under ten times. The chain recombines TRBV20-1 with TRBJ1-5; D gene ambiguous. Trimming took off 6 bases at V and 3 bases at J, with 9 bases between the two ends. This CDR3 is built from 12 residues. CDR1 and CDR2 (germline): DFQATT, SNEGSKA (reference sequence). CDR3: CSARQANQPQHF. The DNA for the CDR3 is TGCAGTGCCAGGCAGGCCAATCAGCCCCAGCATTTT.

J is TRBJ2-2 and V is TRBV19; tentatively, D is TRBD1 (6 bases). The CDR3 runs 15 residues. V was shortened by 3 bases and J by 3 bases, with 11 bases between the two germline ends. From germline, CDR1 is LNHDA and CDR2 SQIVND (reference sequence). CDR3 bases: TGTGCCAGTAGTATTACAGGGCGGGACACCGGGGAGCTGTTTTTT. Translation: CASSITGRDTGELFF.

This clonotype was seen repeatedly, ten times or more. The rearrangement links TRBV7-2 to TRBJ2-3; maybe TRBD1 (6 bases). CDR1 is SGHTA and CDR2 is FQGNSA in the germline V gene. The CDR3 has 15 amino acids. Trimming stripped 5 bases from V and 5 bases from J, with 17 bases between. The CDR3 coding sequence is TGTGCCAGCAGCCTTAGAAGTAGGGGGATAGATACGCAGTATTTT. Residues: CASSLRSRGIDTQYF.

The genes are TRBV5-6 and TRBJ1-3; D unclear. CDR1 is SGHDT, CDR2 YYEEEE, per germline. The CDR3 contains 15 residues. Trimming left V 2 bases short and J 0 bases short, with 9 bases between. The CDR3 is CASSFPQSSGNTIYF. The CDR3 DNA reads as TGTGCCAGCAGCTTTCCCCAGAGCTCTGGAAACACCATATATTTT.

At least ten counts were recorded for this clonotype. This chain connects TRBV3-1 to TRBJ1-5; 7 bases are a match to TRBD1. Germline assignment: CDR1 LGHDT and CDR2 YNNKEL (reference sequence). The length of the CDR3 is 13 residues. J lost 6 bases, V lost 1 base, and 0 bases had no gene match. The CDR3, as DNA: TGTGCCAGCAGCCAAGGGGACAGTCAGCCCCAGCATTTT. Its translation is CASSQGDSQPQHF.

This clonotype was counted only a few times. A read error may explain this, as a much larger clone is one base away. The V call is TRBV7-2, the J call TRBJ2-7; D possibly corresponds to TRBD1 (6 bases). In germline, CDR1 is SGHTA, CDR2 FQGNSA. This CDR3 is 15 amino acids long. The DNA of the CDR3 is TGTGCCAGCAGCTTAGAACAGGGCAGCTCCTACGGGCAGTACTTC. Translated, it gives CASSLEQGSSYGQYF.

This sequence joins TRBV11-3 and TRBJ2-3; 8 positions agree with TRBD1. The trim removed 2 bases at V and 5 bases at J, leaving 6 bases unmatched. Per the germline V gene, CDR1 is SGHNT and CDR2 is YENEEA. The CDR3 totals 15 residues. The CDR3 spells CASSLLDRGRDTQYF. For the CDR3, the DNA is TGTGCCAGCAGCTTACTCGACAGGGGTAGAGATACGCAGTATTTT.

The chain uses TRBV24-1 and TRBJ2-1, with a weak D call TRBD2 (6 bases). V lost 1 base and J lost 12, with 15 bases in between. Germline CDR1 and CDR2: KGHDR and SFDVKD. The CDR3 totals 14 residues. CDR3 bases: TGTGCCACCAGTGATTTACTAGCAACAAACGGGCAGTTCTTC. Translated, it gives CATSDLLATNGQFF.

This clonotype was counted at least ten times. This rearrangement joins TRBV7-8 to TRBJ2-7; 8 bases align to TRBD2. This CDR3 spans 15 amino acids. V lost 5 bases, J lost 2 bases, and 8 bases stayed unmatched. Per the germline V gene, CDR1 is SGHVS and CDR2 is FQNEAQ. The CDR3 protein is CASSQARGGTYEQYF. The CDR3 nucleotides are TGTGCCAGCAGCCAGGCCCGGGGGGGCACCTACGAGCAGTACTTC.

This clonotype showed up just a few times. The chain has TRBV6-6 and TRBJ2-3; weak D call: TRBD1 (5 bases). The CDR3 runs to 15 residues. Trimming left V 0 bases short and J 0 bases short, with 7 bases between. Germline loops: CDR1 MNHNY, CDR2 SVGAGI (reference sequence). The CDR3 DNA follows: TGTGCCAGCAGTTACTCGGGGCCTAGCACAGATACGCAGTATTTT. Encoded protein: CASSYSGPSTDTQYF.

This clonotype was counted at least ten times. The V gene is TRBV7-2, the J gene TRBJ2-2; 10 bases match TRBD1. CDR1 and CDR2 (germline): SGHTA, FQGNSA. Trimming removed 4 bases from V and 7 bases from J; junction bases left unmatched: 9. The CDR3 length is 16 residues. CDR3 in amino acids: CASSSRPGQGFGELFF. In nucleotides, the CDR3 is TGTGCCAGCAGCTCAAGACCGGGACAGGGGTTCGGGGAGCTGTTTTTT.

The genes are TRBV3-1 and TRBJ2-5; no definite D call. CDR3 size: 12 residues. Germline values: CDR1 LGHDT, CDR2 YNNKEL (reference sequence). The V and J ends lost 3 bases and 7 bases respectively, with 9 bases between them. The CDR3 DNA sequence: TGTGCCAGCAGCCACCAAACCCGGACCCAGTACTTC. It specifies CASSHQTRTQYF.

This clonotype has at least ten counts. The CDR3 coding sequence is TGCAGTGCTCAGCAGTCGGCAGGAAACACCATATATTTT. It specifies CSAQQSAGNTIYF. This chain links TRBV20-1 with TRBJ1-3; no reliable D call. The CDR3 totals 13 residues. CDR1 and CDR2 from the germline V gene are DFQATT and SNEGSKA (reference sequence). V shed 5 bases and J shed 4 bases, with 12 bases lying between them.

This clonotype has just a few counts. This CDR3 reads CASSWDRGYYGYTF. CDR3 DNA sequence: TGTGCCAGCAGTTGGGACAGGGGATACTATGGCTACACCTTC. The V gene is TRBV6-1, the J gene TRBJ1-2, with TRBD1 identical over 10 bases. J gave up 3 bases and V 5 bases, and 3 bases lay outside the gene matches. CDR3 length: 14 residues. Germline values: CDR1 MNHNS, CDR2 SASEGT.

There are a few counts of this clonotype. This sequence joins TRBV6-2 or TRBV6-3 and TRBJ2-1, with D uncertain. The V gene's germline CDR1 is MNHEY and CDR2 SVGEGT. This CDR3 contains 15 residues. Deletions cut 6 bases from V and 0 bases from J, with 12 bases between. CDR3 coding DNA: TGTGCCAGCAGGGACCGTCTGAGCTCCTACAATGAGCAGTTCTTC. Translating it yields CASRDRLSSYNEQFF.